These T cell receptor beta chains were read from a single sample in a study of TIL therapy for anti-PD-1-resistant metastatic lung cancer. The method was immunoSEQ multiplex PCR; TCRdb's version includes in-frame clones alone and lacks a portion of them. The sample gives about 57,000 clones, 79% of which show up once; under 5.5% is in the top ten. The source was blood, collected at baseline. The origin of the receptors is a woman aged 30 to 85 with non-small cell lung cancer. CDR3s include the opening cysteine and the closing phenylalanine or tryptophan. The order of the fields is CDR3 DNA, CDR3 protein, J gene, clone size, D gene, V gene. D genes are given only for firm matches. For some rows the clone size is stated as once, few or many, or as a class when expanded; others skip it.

cdr3_nt: TGTGCCATCAGTGAATCGACAACTAACAATCAGCCCCAGCATTTT
cdr3_aa: CAISESTTNNQPQHF
j_call: TRBJ1-5
clone_size: few
d_call: .
v_call: TRBV10-3

cdr3_nt: TGTGCCAGCAGCAGAACAGGGTCAGAAGCTTTCTTT
cdr3_aa: CASSRTGSEAFF
j_call: TRBJ1-1
clone_size: .
d_call: .
v_call: TRBV5-6

cdr3_nt: TGTGCCAGCAGCTTAGTGCCCACTGAAGCTTTCTTT
cdr3_aa: CASSLVPTEAFF
j_call: TRBJ1-1
clone_size: .
d_call: .
v_call: TRBV7-9

cdr3_nt: TGTGCCAGCAGTGATTACCGGGCCCACTGCACCTTC
cdr3_aa: CASSDYRAHCTF
j_call: TRBJ1-2
clone_size: medium-sized
d_call: .
v_call: TRBV6-1

cdr3_nt: TGTGCCAGCAGTCGGACAGGCCCTAATGAAAAACTGTTTTTT
cdr3_aa: CASSRTGPNEKLFF
j_call: TRBJ1-4
clone_size: once
d_call: TRBD1
v_call: TRBV6-5

cdr3_nt: TGTGCCAGCAGTTCCGGGACGGTCAATTCACCCCTCCACTTT
cdr3_aa: CASSSGTVNSPLHF
j_call: TRBJ1-6
clone_size: .
d_call: .
v_call: TRBV27

cdr3_nt: TGTGCCAGCAGCCCGCTTAGAGGAAGGCGGATCAATGAGCAGTTCTTC
cdr3_aa: CASSPLRGRRINEQFF
j_call: TRBJ2-1
clone_size: .
d_call: .
v_call: TRBV7-6

cdr3_nt: TGTGCCAGCAGCCGCATCGAGGGGGCTCGAGGGTGGTTC
cdr3_aa: CASSRIEGARGWF
j_call: TRBJ2-4
clone_size: .
d_call: TRBD1
v_call: TRBV7-9

cdr3_nt: TGTGCCAGCAGCTTAGTTCTAGCGGGGACAGATACGCAGTATTTT
cdr3_aa: CASSLVLAGTDTQYF
j_call: TRBJ2-3
clone_size: .
d_call: TRBD2
v_call: TRBV7-9

cdr3_nt: TGTGCCAGCATTCGGGGTGGCTCTGGAAACACCATATATTTT
cdr3_aa: CASIRGGSGNTIYF
j_call: TRBJ1-3
clone_size: .
d_call: .
v_call: TRBV28

cdr3_nt: TGTGCCAGCAGCCATGGGACAGTCTCTGAAAAACTGTTTTTT
cdr3_aa: CASSHGTVSEKLFF
j_call: TRBJ1-4
clone_size: .
d_call: TRBD1
v_call: TRBV11-2

cdr3_nt: TGCGCCAGCAGTGAGAGGGAAAGCCACGAGCAGTACTTC
cdr3_aa: CASSERESHEQYF
j_call: TRBJ2-7
clone_size: .
d_call: .
v_call: TRBV10-1

cdr3_nt: TGTGCCAGCAAAGACCCACAGGGGCAAGAGACCCAGTACTTC
cdr3_aa: CASKDPQGQETQYF
j_call: TRBJ2-5
clone_size: .
d_call: TRBD1
v_call: TRBV2

cdr3_nt: TGCGCCAGCAGTGGCCGACCGCGGGACTACAATGAGCAGTTCTTC
cdr3_aa: CASSGRPRDYNEQFF
j_call: TRBJ2-1
clone_size: .
d_call: .
v_call: TRBV10-2

cdr3_nt: TGTGCCAGCAGTGCCAGACAGCTTGAAGCTTTCTTT
cdr3_aa: CASSARQLEAFF
j_call: TRBJ1-1
clone_size: .
d_call: .
v_call: TRBV28

cdr3_nt: TGTGCCAGTAGCACCTCAGGGCTCGGCCAGCCCCAGCATTTT
cdr3_aa: CASSTSGLGQPQHF
j_call: TRBJ1-5
clone_size: .
d_call: .
v_call: TRBV19

cdr3_nt: TGTGCCAGCACCAAAGACAATCAGCCCCAGCATTTT
cdr3_aa: CASTKDNQPQHF
j_call: TRBJ1-5
clone_size: few
d_call: .
v_call: TRBV2

cdr3_nt: TGCAGCGTTGATACGGGGGGCAATGAGCAGTTCTTC
cdr3_aa: CSVDTGGNEQFF
j_call: TRBJ2-1
clone_size: .
d_call: TRBD2
v_call: TRBV29-1

cdr3_nt: TGTGCCAGCAGTGACAGGGATAGCTACACCTTC
cdr3_aa: CASSDRDSYTF
j_call: TRBJ1-2
clone_size: .
d_call: .
v_call: TRBV2

cdr3_nt: TGTGCCAGCAGCCCAGGCCCAGGGACTGAAGCTTTCTTT
cdr3_aa: CASSPGPGTEAFF
j_call: TRBJ1-1
clone_size: .
d_call: .
v_call: TRBV28

cdr3_nt: TGTGCCAGCAGCTTAGGTCAGGGAACCAACTATGGCTACACCTTC
cdr3_aa: CASSLGQGTNYGYTF
j_call: TRBJ1-2
clone_size: .
d_call: .
v_call: TRBV7-2

cdr3_nt: TGTGCCAGCAGCTCCATAGTCGGTACCGGGGAGCTGTTTTTT
cdr3_aa: CASSSIVGTGELFF
j_call: TRBJ2-2
clone_size: .
d_call: .
v_call: TRBV7-2

cdr3_nt: TGCGCCAGCAGCTATCCTATGTCCTACAATGAGCAGTTCTTC
cdr3_aa: CASSYPMSYNEQFF
j_call: TRBJ2-1
clone_size: .
d_call: .
v_call: TRBV5-1

cdr3_nt: TGTGCCAGCAGCTTCGGGGACGGAAACACCATATATTTT
cdr3_aa: CASSFGDGNTIYF
j_call: TRBJ1-3
clone_size: .
d_call: .
v_call: TRBV5-5

cdr3_nt: TGTGCCTGGAGTCCTCGGATCCCCGGGGGGGGGAACTATGGCTACACCTTC
cdr3_aa: CAWSPRIPGGGNYGYTF
j_call: TRBJ1-2
clone_size: .
d_call: .
v_call: TRBV30

cdr3_nt: TGTGCCAGCAGACAGGGGGAGAATGGCTACACCTTC
cdr3_aa: CASRQGENGYTF
j_call: TRBJ1-2
clone_size: .
d_call: TRBD1
v_call: TRBV7-2

cdr3_nt: TGTGCCAGCAGCTTGATCCCTAGCGGGGGATACAATGAGCAGTTCTTC
cdr3_aa: CASSLIPSGGYNEQFF
j_call: TRBJ2-1
clone_size: .
d_call: TRBD2
v_call: TRBV5-4

cdr3_nt: TGTGCCAGCAGCCAGGACTCAAACACAGATACGCAGTATTTT
cdr3_aa: CASSQDSNTDTQYF
j_call: TRBJ2-3
clone_size: .
d_call: .
v_call: TRBV7-3

cdr3_nt: TGTGCCAGCAGTTCCGGCGGGGGTAAAACAGATACGCAGTATTTT
cdr3_aa: CASSSGGGKTDTQYF
j_call: TRBJ2-3
clone_size: .
d_call: TRBD2
v_call: TRBV25-1

cdr3_nt: TGTGCCAGCAGCTCTGGGTATAGCGGGACCGGGGAGCTGTTTTTT
cdr3_aa: CASSSGYSGTGELFF
j_call: TRBJ2-2
clone_size: .
d_call: TRBD2
v_call: TRBV13

cdr3_nt: TGTGCCAGCTCACCGGAGGGGACAGGGAAAAAGCAGTACTTC
cdr3_aa: CASSPEGTGKKQYF
j_call: TRBJ2-7
clone_size: .
d_call: TRBD1
v_call: TRBV18

cdr3_nt: TGTGCCAGCAGGTGGGACAGTGATAATTCACCCCTCCACTTT
cdr3_aa: CASRWDSDNSPLHF
j_call: TRBJ1-6
clone_size: .
d_call: TRBD1
v_call: TRBV6-5

cdr3_nt: TGTGCCATCAGGGCTGAACTGGAACGCACAGATACGCAGTATTTT
cdr3_aa: CAIRAELERTDTQYF
j_call: TRBJ2-3
clone_size: once
d_call: .
v_call: TRBV10-3

cdr3_nt: TGTGCCAGCAGTCCCCAGCTTCTTCTTGGCTACACCTTC
cdr3_aa: CASSPQLLLGYTF
j_call: TRBJ1-2
clone_size: few
d_call: .
v_call: TRBV28

cdr3_nt: TGTGCCAGCAGTTTCGGCGGGGGTTCCTACAATGAGCAGTTCTTC
cdr3_aa: CASSFGGGSYNEQFF
j_call: TRBJ2-1
clone_size: .
d_call: TRBD2
v_call: TRBV6-5

cdr3_nt: TGTGCCAGCAGCTTAGCCGGGCCGAATACCCTTAACTATGGCTACACCTTC
cdr3_aa: CASSLAGPNTLNYGYTF
j_call: TRBJ1-2
clone_size: once
d_call: .
v_call: TRBV7-9

cdr3_nt: TGCAGCGTTGATAAGGGACGCAGGTGTCCTAATTCACCCCTCCACTTT
cdr3_aa: CSVDKGRRCPNSPLHF
j_call: TRBJ1-6
clone_size: .
d_call: .
v_call: TRBV29-1

cdr3_nt: TGTGCCAGTAACAGGGGTTACAACACTGAAGCTTTCTTT
cdr3_aa: CASNRGYNTEAFF
j_call: TRBJ1-1
clone_size: .
d_call: TRBD1
v_call: TRBV19

cdr3_nt: TGTGCCAGCAGTTACGTCAAGGACCAGCCCCAGCATTTT
cdr3_aa: CASSYVKDQPQHF
j_call: TRBJ1-5
clone_size: .
d_call: .
v_call: TRBV6-5

cdr3_nt: TGTGCCAGCAGCATGGGCCTCCGCGACTATGGCTACACCTTC
cdr3_aa: CASSMGLRDYGYTF
j_call: TRBJ1-2
clone_size: .
d_call: .
v_call: TRBV9

cdr3_nt: TGTGCCAGCAGCCGAGGGGGCGCGGATCAGCCCCAGCATTTT
cdr3_aa: CASSRGGADQPQHF
j_call: TRBJ1-5
clone_size: .
d_call: TRBD1
v_call: TRBV14

cdr3_nt: TGTGCCACCAGCAGCCAACAGGGGGCGTCTGGCTACACCTTC
cdr3_aa: CATSSQQGASGYTF
j_call: TRBJ1-2
clone_size: .
d_call: TRBD1
v_call: TRBV15

cdr3_nt: TGTGCCAGCAGCGCAAGAAGGGGTCCGGCCTTAAAGAGTGAGCAGTTCTTC
cdr3_aa: CASSARRGPALKSEQFF
j_call: TRBJ2-1
clone_size: .
d_call: .
v_call: TRBV11-3

cdr3_nt: TGTGCCAGCAGCCAAGGGGCAGGGACCTACACTGAAGCTTTCTTT
cdr3_aa: CASSQGAGTYTEAFF
j_call: TRBJ1-1
clone_size: .
d_call: .
v_call: TRBV4-2

cdr3_nt: TGTGCCAGCAGCCTGGGGGGACAGGGGGCCTTTAATGAAAAACTGTTTTTT
cdr3_aa: CASSLGGQGAFNEKLFF
j_call: TRBJ1-4
clone_size: once
d_call: TRBD1
v_call: TRBV13

cdr3_nt: TGTGCCACCATCGAGAGGACTGAAGCTTTCTTT
cdr3_aa: CATIERTEAFF
j_call: TRBJ1-1
clone_size: .
d_call: .
v_call: TRBV25-1

cdr3_nt: TGTGCCAGTAGTATGAGGCTGAAAGAGACCCAGTACTTC
cdr3_aa: CASSMRLKETQYF
j_call: TRBJ2-5
clone_size: .
d_call: .
v_call: TRBV19

cdr3_nt: TGTGCGGGAACTTGGGGCGCCGGGGCCGAGACCCAGTACTTC
cdr3_aa: CAGTWGAGAETQYF
j_call: TRBJ2-5
clone_size: .
d_call: .
v_call: TRBV6-1

cdr3_nt: TGTGCCAGCAGCCGTACTAGCGGGGAGACCCAGTACTTC
cdr3_aa: CASSRTSGETQYF
j_call: TRBJ2-5
clone_size: once
d_call: TRBD2
v_call: TRBV11-2

cdr3_nt: TGTGCCAGTGTAGACAGGAATAATTCACCCCTCCACTTT
cdr3_aa: CASVDRNNSPLHF
j_call: TRBJ1-6
clone_size: .
d_call: .
v_call: TRBV6-1

cdr3_nt: TGCGCCAGCAGCCAAGATCGGGTTGGAACCGGGGAGCTGTTTTTT
cdr3_aa: CASSQDRVGTGELFF
j_call: TRBJ2-2
clone_size: .
d_call: .
v_call: TRBV4-3

cdr3_nt: TGCGCCAGCAGCCCGGGGGGGAAGGACAATGAGCAGTTCTTC
cdr3_aa: CASSPGGKDNEQFF
j_call: TRBJ2-1
clone_size: .
d_call: TRBD2
v_call: TRBV5-1

cdr3_nt: TGCGCCAGCAGCTTGGGAGTACCCCACGAGCAGTACTTC
cdr3_aa: CASSLGVPHEQYF
j_call: TRBJ2-7
clone_size: few
d_call: .
v_call: TRBV5-1

cdr3_nt: TGTGCCAGCAGCGGCGGACTAGCGGGAGGTAGCACAGATACGCAGTATTTT
cdr3_aa: CASSGGLAGGSTDTQYF
j_call: TRBJ2-3
clone_size: .
d_call: TRBD2
v_call: TRBV9

cdr3_nt: TGTGCCATCAGGCCGGGACAGGGGGATCACGGGGAGCTGTTTTTT
cdr3_aa: CAIRPGQGDHGELFF
j_call: TRBJ2-2
clone_size: .
d_call: TRBD1
v_call: TRBV10-3

cdr3_nt: TGTGCCAGCAGCTTAGGGCAGACCGTCCCCTACGAGCAGTACTTC
cdr3_aa: CASSLGQTVPYEQYF
j_call: TRBJ2-7
clone_size: .
d_call: .
v_call: TRBV11-2